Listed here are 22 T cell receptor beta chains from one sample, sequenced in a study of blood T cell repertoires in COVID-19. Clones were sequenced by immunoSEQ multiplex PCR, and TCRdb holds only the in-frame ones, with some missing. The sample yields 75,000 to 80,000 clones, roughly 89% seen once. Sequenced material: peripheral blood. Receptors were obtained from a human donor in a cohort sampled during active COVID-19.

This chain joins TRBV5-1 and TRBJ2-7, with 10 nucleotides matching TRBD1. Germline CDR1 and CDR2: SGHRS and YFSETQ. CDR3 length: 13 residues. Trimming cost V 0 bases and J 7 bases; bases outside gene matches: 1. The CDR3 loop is CASSLGDRGEQYF. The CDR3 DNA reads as TGCGCCAGCAGCTTGGGGGACAGGGGAGAGCAGTACTTC.

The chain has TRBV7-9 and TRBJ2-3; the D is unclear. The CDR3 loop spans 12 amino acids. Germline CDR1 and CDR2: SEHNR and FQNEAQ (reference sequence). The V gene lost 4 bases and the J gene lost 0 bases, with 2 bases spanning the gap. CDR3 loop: CASSSSTDTQYF. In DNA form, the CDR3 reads TGTGCCAGCAGCTCGAGCACAGATACGCAGTATTTT.

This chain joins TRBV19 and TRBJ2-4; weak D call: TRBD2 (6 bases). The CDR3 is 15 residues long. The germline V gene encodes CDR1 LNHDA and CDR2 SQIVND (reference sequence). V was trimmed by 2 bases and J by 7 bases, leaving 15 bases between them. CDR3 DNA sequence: TGTGCCAGTAGTATATTTCAGGTTGGAGGGAACATTCAGTACTTC. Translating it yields CASSIFQVGGNIQYF.

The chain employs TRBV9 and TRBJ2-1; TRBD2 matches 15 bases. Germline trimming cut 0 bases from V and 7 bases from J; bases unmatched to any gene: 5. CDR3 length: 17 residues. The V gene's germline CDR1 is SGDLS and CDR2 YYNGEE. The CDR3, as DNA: TGTGCCAGCAGCGTAGACGGACTAGCGGGGGGGATTAATGAGCAGTTCTTC. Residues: CASSVDGLAGGINEQFF.

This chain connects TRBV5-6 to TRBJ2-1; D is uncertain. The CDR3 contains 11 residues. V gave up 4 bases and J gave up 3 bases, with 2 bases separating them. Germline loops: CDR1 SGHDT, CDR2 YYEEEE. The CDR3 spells CASSLYNEQFF. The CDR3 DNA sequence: TGTGCCAGCAGCCTCTACAATGAGCAGTTCTTC.

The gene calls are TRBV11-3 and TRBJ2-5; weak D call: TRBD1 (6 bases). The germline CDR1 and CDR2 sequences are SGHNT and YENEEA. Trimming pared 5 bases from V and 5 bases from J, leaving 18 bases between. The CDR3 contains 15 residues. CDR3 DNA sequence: TGTGCCAGCAGCCCCCTCGGGGCCCAGGGGGAGACCCAGTACTTC. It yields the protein CASSPLGAQGETQYF.

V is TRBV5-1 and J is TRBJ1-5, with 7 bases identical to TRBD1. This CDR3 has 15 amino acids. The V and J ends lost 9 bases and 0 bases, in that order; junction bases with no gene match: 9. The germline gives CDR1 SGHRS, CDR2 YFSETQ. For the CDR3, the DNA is TGCGCCATCATGGGGGACAGTTATAGCAATCAGCCCCAGCATTTT. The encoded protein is CAIMGDSYSNQPQHF.

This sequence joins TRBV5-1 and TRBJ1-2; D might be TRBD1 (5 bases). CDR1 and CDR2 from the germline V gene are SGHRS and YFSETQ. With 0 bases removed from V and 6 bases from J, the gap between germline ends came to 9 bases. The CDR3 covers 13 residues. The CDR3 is CASSLGQGNGYTF. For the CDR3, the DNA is TGCGCCAGCAGCTTGGGGCAGGGAAATGGCTACACCTTC.

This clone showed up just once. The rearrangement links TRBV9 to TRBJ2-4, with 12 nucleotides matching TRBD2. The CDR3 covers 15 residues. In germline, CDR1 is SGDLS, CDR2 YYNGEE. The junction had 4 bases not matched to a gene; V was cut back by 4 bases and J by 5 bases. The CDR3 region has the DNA TGTGCCAGCAGCCCTAGCGGGGGGGAGGAAAACATTCAGTACTTC. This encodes CASSPSGGEENIQYF.

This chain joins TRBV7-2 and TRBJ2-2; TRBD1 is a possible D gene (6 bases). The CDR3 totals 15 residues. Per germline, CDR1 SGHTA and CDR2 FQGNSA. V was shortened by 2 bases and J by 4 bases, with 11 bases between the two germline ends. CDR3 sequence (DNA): TGTGCCAGCAGCTTAATTGACAGGCTCACCGGGGAGCTGTTTTTT. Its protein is CASSLIDRLTGELFF.

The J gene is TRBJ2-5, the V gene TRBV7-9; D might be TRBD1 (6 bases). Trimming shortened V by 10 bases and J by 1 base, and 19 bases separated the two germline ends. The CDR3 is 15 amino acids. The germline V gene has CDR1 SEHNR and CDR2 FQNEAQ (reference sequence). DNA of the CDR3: TGTGCCACGAATGTCCCCGACAGGAGCCAAGAGACCCAGTACTTC. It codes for CATNVPDRSQETQYF.

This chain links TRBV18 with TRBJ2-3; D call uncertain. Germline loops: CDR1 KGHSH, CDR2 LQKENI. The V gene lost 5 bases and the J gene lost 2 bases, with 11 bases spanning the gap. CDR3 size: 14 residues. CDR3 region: CASSTTRSTDTQYF. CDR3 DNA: TGTGCCAGCTCAACGACAAGATCCACAGATACGCAGTATTTT.

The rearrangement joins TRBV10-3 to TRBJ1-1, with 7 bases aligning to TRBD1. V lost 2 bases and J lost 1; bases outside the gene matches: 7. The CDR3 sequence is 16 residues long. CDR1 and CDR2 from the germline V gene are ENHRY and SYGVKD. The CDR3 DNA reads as TGTGCCATCAGTGAGAGGTCAGGGGGTGGGAACACTGAAGCTTTCTTT. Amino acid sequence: CAISERSGGGNTEAFF.

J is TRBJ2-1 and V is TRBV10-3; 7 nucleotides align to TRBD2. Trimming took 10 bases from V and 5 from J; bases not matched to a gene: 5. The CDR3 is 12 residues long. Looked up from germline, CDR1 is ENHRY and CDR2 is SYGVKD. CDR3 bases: TGTGCCAGTTCTAGCGGAGACAATGAGCAGTTCTTC. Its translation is CASSSGDNEQFF.

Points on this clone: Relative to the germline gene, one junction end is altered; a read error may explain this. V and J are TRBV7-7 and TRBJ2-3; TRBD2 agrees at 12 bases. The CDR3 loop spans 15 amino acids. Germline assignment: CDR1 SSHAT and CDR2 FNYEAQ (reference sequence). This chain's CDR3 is CASSLAGGFTDTQYF. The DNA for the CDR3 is TGTGCCAGCAGCCTAGCGGGGGGGTTTACAGATACGCAGTATTTT.

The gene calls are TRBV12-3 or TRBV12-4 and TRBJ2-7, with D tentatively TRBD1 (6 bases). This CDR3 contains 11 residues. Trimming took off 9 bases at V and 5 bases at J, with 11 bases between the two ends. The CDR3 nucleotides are TGTGCCAGACAGGGTATGGACGAGCAGTACTTC. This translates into CARQGMDEQYF.

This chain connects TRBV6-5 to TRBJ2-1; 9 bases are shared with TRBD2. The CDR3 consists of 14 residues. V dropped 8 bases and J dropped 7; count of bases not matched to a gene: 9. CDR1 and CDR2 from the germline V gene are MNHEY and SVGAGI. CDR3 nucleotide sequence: TGTGCCAGCTGTCGGGGACTAGCCGGTAATGAGCAGTTCTTC. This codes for CASCRGLAGNEQFF.

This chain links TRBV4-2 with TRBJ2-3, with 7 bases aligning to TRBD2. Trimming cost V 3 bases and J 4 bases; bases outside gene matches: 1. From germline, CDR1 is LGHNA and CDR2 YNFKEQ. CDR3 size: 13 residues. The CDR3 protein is CASSQGGPDTQYF. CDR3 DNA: TGTGCCAGCAGCCAGGGAGGGCCAGATACGCAGTATTTT.

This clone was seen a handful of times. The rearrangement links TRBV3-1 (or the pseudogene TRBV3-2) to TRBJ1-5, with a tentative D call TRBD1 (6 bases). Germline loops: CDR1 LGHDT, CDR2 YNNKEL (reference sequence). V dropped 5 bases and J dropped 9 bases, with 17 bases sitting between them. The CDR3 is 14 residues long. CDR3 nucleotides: TGTGCCAGCAGCTTTCGACAGGCTGGTGGGCCCCAGCATTTT. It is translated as CASSFRQAGGPQHF.

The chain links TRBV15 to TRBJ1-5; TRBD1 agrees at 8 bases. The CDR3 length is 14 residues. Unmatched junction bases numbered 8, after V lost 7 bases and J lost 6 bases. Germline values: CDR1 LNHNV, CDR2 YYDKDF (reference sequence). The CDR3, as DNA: TGTGCCACCACTCCGAGGACAGGGATTCAGCCCCAGCATTTT. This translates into CATTPRTGIQPQHF.

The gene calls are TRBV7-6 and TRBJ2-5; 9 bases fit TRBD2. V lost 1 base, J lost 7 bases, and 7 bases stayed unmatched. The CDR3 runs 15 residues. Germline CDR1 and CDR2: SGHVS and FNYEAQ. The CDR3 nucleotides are TGTGCCAGCAGCTTAGACGCGACTAGCGGAGGGACCCAGTACTTC. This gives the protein CASSLDATSGGTQYF.

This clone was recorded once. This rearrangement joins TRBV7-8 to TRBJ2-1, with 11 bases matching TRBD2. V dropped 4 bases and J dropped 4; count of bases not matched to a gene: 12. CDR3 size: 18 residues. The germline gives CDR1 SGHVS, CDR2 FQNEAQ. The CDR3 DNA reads TGTGCCAGCAGCTCCGAGGAGGCTAGCGGGGGGTTATACAATGAGCAGTTCTTC. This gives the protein CASSSEEASGGLYNEQFF.